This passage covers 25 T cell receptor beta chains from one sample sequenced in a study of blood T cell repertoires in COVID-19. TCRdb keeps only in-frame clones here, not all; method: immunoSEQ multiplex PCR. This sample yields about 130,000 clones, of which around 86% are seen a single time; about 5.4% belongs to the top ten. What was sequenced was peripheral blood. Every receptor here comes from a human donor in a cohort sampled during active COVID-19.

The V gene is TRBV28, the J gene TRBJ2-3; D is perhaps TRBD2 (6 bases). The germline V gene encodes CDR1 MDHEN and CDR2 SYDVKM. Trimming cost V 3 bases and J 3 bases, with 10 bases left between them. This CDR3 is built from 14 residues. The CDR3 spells CASSLYGTTDTQYF. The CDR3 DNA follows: TGTGCCAGCAGTTTGTACGGGACTACAGATACGCAGTATTTT.

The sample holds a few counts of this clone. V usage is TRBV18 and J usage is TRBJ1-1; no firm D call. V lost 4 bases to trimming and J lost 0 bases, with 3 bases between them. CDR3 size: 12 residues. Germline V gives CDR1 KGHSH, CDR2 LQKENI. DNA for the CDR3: TGTGCCAGCTCACTATTGAACACTGAAGCTTTCTTT. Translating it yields CASSLLNTEAFF.

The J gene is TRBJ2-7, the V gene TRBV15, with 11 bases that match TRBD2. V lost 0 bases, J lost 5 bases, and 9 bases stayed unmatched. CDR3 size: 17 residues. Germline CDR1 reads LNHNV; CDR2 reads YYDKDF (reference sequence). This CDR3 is CATSRDSLFSGRDEQYF. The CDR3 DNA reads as TGTGCCACCAGCAGAGATTCCCTTTTTAGCGGGAGGGACGAGCAGTACTTC.

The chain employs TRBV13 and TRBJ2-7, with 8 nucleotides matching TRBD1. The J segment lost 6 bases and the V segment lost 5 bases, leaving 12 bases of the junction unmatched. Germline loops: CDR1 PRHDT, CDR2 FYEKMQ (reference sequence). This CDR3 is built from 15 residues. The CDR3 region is CASSPPKTGVVEQYF. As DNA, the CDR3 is TGTGCCAGCAGCCCCCCCAAGACAGGGGTCGTCGAGCAGTACTTC.

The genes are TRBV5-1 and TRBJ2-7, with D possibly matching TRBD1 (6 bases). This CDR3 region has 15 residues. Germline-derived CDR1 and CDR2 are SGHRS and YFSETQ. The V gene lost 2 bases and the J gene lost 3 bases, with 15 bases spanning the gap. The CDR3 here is CASSLTRGSYYEQYF. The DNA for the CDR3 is TGCGCCAGCAGCTTAACCAGGGGATCCTACTACGAGCAGTACTTC. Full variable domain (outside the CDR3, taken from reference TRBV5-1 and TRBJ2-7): KAGVTQTPRYLIKTRGQQVTLSCSPISGHRSVSWYQQTPGQGLQFLFEYFSETQRNKGNFPGRFSGRQFSNSRSEMNVSTLELGDSALYLCASSLTRGSYYEQYFGPGTRLTVT.

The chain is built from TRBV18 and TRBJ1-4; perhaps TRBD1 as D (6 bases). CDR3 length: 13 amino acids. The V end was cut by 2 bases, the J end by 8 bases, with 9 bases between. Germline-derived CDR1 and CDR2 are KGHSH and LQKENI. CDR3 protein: CASSPTGKEKLFF. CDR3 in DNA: TGTGCCAGCTCACCAACAGGGAAGGAAAAACTGTTTTTT. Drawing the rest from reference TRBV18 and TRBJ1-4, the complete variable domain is NAGVMQNPRHLVRRRGQEARLRCSPMKGHSHVYWYRQLPEEGLKFMVYLQKENIIDESGMPKERFSAEFPKEGPSILRIQQVVRGDSAAYFCASSPTGKEKLFFGSGTQLSVL.

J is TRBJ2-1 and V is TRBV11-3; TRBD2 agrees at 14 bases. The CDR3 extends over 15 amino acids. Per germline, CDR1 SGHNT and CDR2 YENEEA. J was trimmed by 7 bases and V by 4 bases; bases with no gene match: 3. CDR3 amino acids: CASSSGLAGGNEQFF. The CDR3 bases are TGTGCCAGCAGCTCCGGACTAGCGGGAGGAAATGAGCAGTTCTTC.

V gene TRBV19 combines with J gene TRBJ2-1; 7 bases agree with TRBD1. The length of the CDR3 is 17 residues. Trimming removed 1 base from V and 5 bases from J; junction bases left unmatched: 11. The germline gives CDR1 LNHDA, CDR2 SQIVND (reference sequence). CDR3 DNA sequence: TGTGCCAGTAGTATAGTCCTCCTATTACAGGGGAACAATGAGCAGTTCTTC. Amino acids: CASSIVLLLQGNNEQFF.

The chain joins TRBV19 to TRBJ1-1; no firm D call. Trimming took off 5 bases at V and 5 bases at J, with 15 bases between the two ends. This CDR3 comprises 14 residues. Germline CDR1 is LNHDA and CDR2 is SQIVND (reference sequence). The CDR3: CASSVRGEETEAFF. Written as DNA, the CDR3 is TGTGCCAGTAGTGTCCGGGGTGAAGAAACTGAAGCTTTCTTT.

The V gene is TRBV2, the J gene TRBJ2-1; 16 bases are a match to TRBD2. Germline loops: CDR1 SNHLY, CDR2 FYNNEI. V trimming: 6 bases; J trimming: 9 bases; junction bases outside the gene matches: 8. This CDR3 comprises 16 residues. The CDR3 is CASRTGLAGGMGEQFF. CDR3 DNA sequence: TGTGCCAGCAGGACGGGACTAGCGGGAGGGATGGGTGAGCAGTTCTTC.

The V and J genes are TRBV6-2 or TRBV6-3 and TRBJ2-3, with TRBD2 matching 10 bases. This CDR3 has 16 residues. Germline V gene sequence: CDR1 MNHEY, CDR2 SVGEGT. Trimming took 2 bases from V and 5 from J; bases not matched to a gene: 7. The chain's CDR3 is CASSYPSGRAGDTQYF. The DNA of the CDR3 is TGTGCCAGCAGTTACCCCAGCGGGAGGGCGGGAGATACGCAGTATTTT.

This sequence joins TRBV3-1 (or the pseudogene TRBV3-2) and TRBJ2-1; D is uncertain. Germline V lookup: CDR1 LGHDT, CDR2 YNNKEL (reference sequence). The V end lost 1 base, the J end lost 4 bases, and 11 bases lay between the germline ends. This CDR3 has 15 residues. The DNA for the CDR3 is TGTGCCAGCAGCCAAGTTATCGGTGTATACAATGAGCAGTTCTTC. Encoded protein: CASSQVIGVYNEQFF.

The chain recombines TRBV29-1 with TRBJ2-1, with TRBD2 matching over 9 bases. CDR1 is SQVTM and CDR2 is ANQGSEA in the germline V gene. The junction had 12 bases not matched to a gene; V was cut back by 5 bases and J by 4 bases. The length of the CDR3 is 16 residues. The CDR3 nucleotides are TGCAGCGTTTTATCCTGGCGGGAGGGATTATACAATGAGCAGTTCTTC. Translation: CSVLSWREGLYNEQFF.

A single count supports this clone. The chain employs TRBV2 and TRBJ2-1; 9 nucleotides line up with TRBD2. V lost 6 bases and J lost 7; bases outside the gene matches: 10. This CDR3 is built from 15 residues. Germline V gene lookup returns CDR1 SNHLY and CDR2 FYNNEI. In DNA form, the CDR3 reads TGTGCCAGCAGCGATTCGCGACTAGCGGAAAATGAGCAGTTCTTC. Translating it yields CASSDSRLAENEQFF.

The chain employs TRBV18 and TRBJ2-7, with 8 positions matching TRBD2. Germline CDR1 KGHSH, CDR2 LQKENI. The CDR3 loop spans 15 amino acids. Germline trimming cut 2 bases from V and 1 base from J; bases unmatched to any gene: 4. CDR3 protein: CASSPTTSASYEQYF. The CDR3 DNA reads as TGTGCCAGCTCACCAACGACTAGCGCTTCCTACGAGCAGTACTTC.

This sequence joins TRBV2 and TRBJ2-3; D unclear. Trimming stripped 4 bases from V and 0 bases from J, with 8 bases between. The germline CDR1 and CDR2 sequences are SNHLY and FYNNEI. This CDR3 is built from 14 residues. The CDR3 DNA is TGTGCCAGCAGTGGAGCGTCTAGCACAGATACGCAGTATTTT. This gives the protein CASSGASSTDTQYF.

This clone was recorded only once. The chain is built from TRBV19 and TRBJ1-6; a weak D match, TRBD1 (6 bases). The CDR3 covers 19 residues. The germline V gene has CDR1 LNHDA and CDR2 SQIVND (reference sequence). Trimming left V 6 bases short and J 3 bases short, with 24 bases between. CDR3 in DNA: TGTGCCAGTAGAGGGGTAGTTGGACAGTCCACCTTCTATAATTCACCCCTCCACTTT. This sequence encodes CASRGVVGQSTFYNSPLHF.

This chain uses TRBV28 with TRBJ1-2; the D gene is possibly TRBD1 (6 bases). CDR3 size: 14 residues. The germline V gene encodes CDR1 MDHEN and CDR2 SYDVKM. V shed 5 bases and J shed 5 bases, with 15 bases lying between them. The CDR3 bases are TGTGCCAGCAGTACCTCCGGGACAAATTATGGCTACACCTTC. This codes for CASSTSGTNYGYTF.

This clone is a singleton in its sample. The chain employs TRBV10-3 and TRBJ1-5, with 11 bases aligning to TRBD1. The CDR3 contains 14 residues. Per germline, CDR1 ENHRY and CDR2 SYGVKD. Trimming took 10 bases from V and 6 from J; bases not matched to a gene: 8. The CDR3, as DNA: TGTGCCACCAAGGGACAGGGGGTTATTCAGCCCCAGCATTTT. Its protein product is CATKGQGVIQPQHF.

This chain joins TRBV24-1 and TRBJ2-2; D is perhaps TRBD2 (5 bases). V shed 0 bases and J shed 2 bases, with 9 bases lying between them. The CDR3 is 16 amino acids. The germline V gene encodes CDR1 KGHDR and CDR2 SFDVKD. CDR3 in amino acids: CATSDLSRENTGELFF. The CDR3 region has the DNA TGTGCCACCAGTGATTTGAGCCGGGAAAACACCGGGGAGCTGTTTTTT.

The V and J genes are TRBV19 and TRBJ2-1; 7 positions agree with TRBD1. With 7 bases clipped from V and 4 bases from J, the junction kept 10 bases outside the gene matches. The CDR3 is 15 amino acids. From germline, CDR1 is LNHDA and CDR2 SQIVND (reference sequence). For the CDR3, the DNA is TGTGCCAGTAAGTCGAGGGACAGCCCATACAATGAGCAGTTCTTC. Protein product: CASKSRDSPYNEQFF. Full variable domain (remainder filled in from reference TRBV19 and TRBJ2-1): DGGITQSPKYLFRKEGQNVTLSCEQNLNHDAMYWYRQDPGQGLRLIYYSQIVNDFQKGDIAEGYSVSREKKESFPLTVTSAQKNPTAFYLCASKSRDSPYNEQFFGPGTRLTVL.

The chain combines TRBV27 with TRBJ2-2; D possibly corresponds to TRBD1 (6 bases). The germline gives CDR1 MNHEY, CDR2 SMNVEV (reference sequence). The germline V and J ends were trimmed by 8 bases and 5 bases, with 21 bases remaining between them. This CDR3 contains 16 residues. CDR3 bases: TGTGCCAGCCTCTCCCACAGGGCCGTTTGGACCGGGGAGCTGTTTTTT. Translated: CASLSHRAVWTGELFF.

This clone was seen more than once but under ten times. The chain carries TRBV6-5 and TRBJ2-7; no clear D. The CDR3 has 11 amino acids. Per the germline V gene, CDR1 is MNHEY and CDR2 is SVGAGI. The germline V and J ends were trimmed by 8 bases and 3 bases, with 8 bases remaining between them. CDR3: CASSSLYEQYF. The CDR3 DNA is TGTGCCAGCTCGAGCCTCTACGAGCAGTACTTC.

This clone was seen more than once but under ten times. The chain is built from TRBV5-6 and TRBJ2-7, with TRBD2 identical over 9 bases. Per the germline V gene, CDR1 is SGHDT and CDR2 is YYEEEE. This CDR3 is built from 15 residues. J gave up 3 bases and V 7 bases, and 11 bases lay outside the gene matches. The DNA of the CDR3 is TGTGCCAGCGCATCGGATCCTAGCGGGAACTACGAGCAGTACTTC. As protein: CASASDPSGNYEQYF.

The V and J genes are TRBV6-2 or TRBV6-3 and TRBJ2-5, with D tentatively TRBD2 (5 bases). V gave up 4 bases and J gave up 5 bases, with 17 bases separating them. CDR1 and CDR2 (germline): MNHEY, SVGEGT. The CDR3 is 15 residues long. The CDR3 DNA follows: TGTGCCAGCAGTTCCAAATCCTGGGGAGCGGAGACCCAGTACTTC. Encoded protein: CASSSKSWGAETQYF.